The 3 T cell receptor beta chains listed next were all sequenced from one sample in a study of siplizumab effects on memory and regulatory T cells. The assay was immunoSEQ multiplex PCR, and TCRdb's table has in-frame clones only and misses some. The sample gives 55,000 to 80,000 clones, roughly 85% of which show up once; approximately 0.4% is in the top ten. Sequencing was done on a sample of memory CD4+ T cells sorted from blood. The receptors shown here come from a human donor in good health.

This clone was seen just once. The genes are TRBV7-3 and TRBJ2-6; possible D gene TRBD2, 5 bases. Germline-derived CDR1 and CDR2 are SGHTA and FQGTGA. V was shortened by 3 bases and J by 4 bases, with 10 bases between the two germline ends. The CDR3 is 15 amino acids. This CDR3 reads CASSFRSGGANVLTF. The CDR3 nucleotides are TGTGCCAGCAGCTTCCGGTCGGGAGGGGCCAACGTCCTGACTTTC.

This chain uses TRBV6-5 with TRBJ2-7; the D is unclear. Germline lookup yields CDR1 MNHEY and CDR2 SVGAGI. V was cut by 8 bases and J by 0 bases, with 11 bases left in between. The CDR3 loop spans 13 amino acids. CDR3 amino acids: CASFGESSYEQYF. The CDR3 DNA follows: TGTGCCAGCTTCGGTGAGAGCTCCTACGAGCAGTACTTC.

Only a few counts were recorded for this clone. This sequence joins TRBV5-6 and TRBJ1-2; D is perhaps TRBD1 (5 bases). V lost 0 bases to trimming and J lost 4 bases, with 13 bases between them. Looked up from germline, CDR1 is SGHDT and CDR2 is YYEEEE. The CDR3 is 15 amino acids. This CDR3 reads CASSLEGDNGYGYTF. CDR3 DNA sequence: TGTGCCAGCAGCTTGGAAGGGGATAATGGCTATGGCTACACCTTC.